What follows are 29 T cell receptor beta chains derived from one specimen sequenced in a study of identical twins. TCRdb reanalysed the 5' RACE reads using MiXCR and keeps one entry per CDR3 protein. Among about 340,000 distinct CDR3 sequences listed, around an eighth were seen once. The data were also submitted as part of a second study, on yellow fever vaccine responses in identical twins.

Sequences were obtained from CD8+ T cells sorted from blood. These receptors were taken from a woman aged 18-29 years in good health.

This clonotype was detected only a few times. The chain joins TRBV12-3 or TRBV12-4 to TRBJ2-7; D might be TRBD2 (6 bases). The V end was cut by 6 bases, the J end by 5 bases, with 14 bases between. This CDR3 contains 13 residues. In DNA form, the CDR3 reads TGTGCCAGCAGGGGCGGGGACCGGGACGAGCAGTACTTC. Protein product: CASRGGDRDEQYF.

The rearrangement joins TRBV2 to TRBJ2-1; 10 bases align to TRBD2. The CDR3 runs 20 residues. Germline V gives CDR1 SNHLY, CDR2 FYNNEI. Trimming cost V 4 bases and J 1 base; bases outside gene matches: 16. CDR3 nucleotides: TGTGCCAGCAGTGTACGTCTAGCGGGAGCCGAACCGGGTTCCTACAATGAGCAGTTCTTC. It encodes CASSVRLAGAEPGSYNEQFF. The entire variable domain, with the rest obtained from reference TRBV2 and TRBJ2-1, is as follows: EPEVTQTPSHQVTQMGQEVILRCVPISNHLYFYWYRQILGQKVEFLVSFYNNEISEKSEIFDDQFSVERPDGSNFTLKIRSTKLEDSAMYFCASSVRLAGAEPGSYNEQFFGPGTRLTVL.

The chain is built from TRBV5-1 and TRBJ1-4, with TRBD1 identical over 7 bases. The CDR3 spans 14 residues. Looked up from germline, CDR1 is SGHRS and CDR2 is YFSETQ. The V and J ends lost 3 bases and 8 bases, in that order; junction bases with no gene match: 7. CDR3 protein: CASSSGQEGEKLFF. The CDR3 bases are TGCGCCAGCAGCTCTGGACAGGAGGGAGAAAAACTGTTTTTT.

The chain is built from TRBV28 and TRBJ2-1; D possibly matches TRBD1 or TRBD2 (5 bases each). V lost 6 bases to trimming and J lost 8 bases, with 11 bases between them. CDR3 size: 12 residues. CDR1 and CDR2 from the germline V gene are MDHEN and SYDVKM. The CDR3 loop reads CASSRDLYEQFF. DNA for the CDR3: TGTGCCAGCAGCAGGGACCTCTATGAGCAGTTCTTC.

This clonotype has a handful of counts. The chain uses TRBV5-1 and TRBJ2-7; tentative D call: TRBD2 (5 bases). The CDR3 spans 14 residues. V was trimmed by 0 bases and J by 2 bases, leaving 9 bases between them. Germline assignment: CDR1 SGHRS and CDR2 YFSETQ. DNA for the CDR3: TGCGCCAGCAGCTTGGCGGGGTTTCCCTACGAGCAGTACTTC. It translates to CASSLAGFPYEQYF. The variable domain in full, completed from reference TRBV5-1 and TRBJ2-7, reads KAGVTQTPRYLIKTRGQQVTLSCSPISGHRSVSWYQQTPGQGLQFLFEYFSETQRNKGNFPGRFSGRQFSNSRSEMNVSTLELGDSALYLCASSLAGFPYEQYFGPGTRLTVT.

This clonotype has ten or more counts. J is TRBJ2-1 and V is TRBV12-3 or TRBV12-4, with 7 bases identical to TRBD2. The CDR3 has 15 amino acids. V lost 7 bases and J lost 2; bases outside the gene matches: 8. The CDR3 DNA is TGTGCCAGCACCGCCCCTAGCGGCCCCTACAATGAGCAGTTCTTC. This encodes CASTAPSGPYNEQFF.

V gene TRBV11-2 combines with J gene TRBJ1-2, with 7 bases that match TRBD1. Germline V lookup: CDR1 SGHAT, CDR2 FQNNGV. The CDR3 runs to 16 residues. V shed 5 bases, J shed 5 bases, and the junction held 14 bases outside the gene matches. DNA of the CDR3: TGTGCCAGCAGCCCAGGGGCAGGGGGATGGTGGTATGGCTACACCTTC. Translation: CASSPGAGGWWYGYTF. Full variable domain (missing parts from reference TRBV11-2 and TRBJ1-2): EAGVAQSPRYKIIEKRQSVAFWCNPISGHATLYWYQQILGQGPKLLIQFQNNGVVDDSQLPKDRFSAERLKGVDSTLKIQPAKLEDSAVYLCASSPGAGGWWYGYTFGSGTRLTVV.

The rearrangement joins TRBV4-1 to TRBJ2-5; tentatively, D is TRBD1 (5 bases). The CDR3 extends over 16 amino acids. CDR1 and CDR2 (germline): MGHRA, YSYEKL. V was clipped by 4 bases and J by 1 base, with 16 bases between them. CDR3 residues: CASSPRSLTAQETQYF. DNA for the CDR3: TGCGCCAGCAGCCCGAGGAGTCTGACAGCCCAAGAGACCCAGTACTTC.

As regards this clonotype: A far larger clone differs by one base, so this is likely a read error. V usage is TRBV10-2 and J usage is TRBJ2-3; 8 bases agree with TRBD1. CDR1 and CDR2 from the germline V gene are WSHSY and SAAADI. The CDR3 sequence is 14 residues long. The CDR3 protein is CASSSGQGTDSQYF. The CDR3 bases are TGCGCCAGCAGTTCAGGACAGGGCACAGATTCGCAGTATTTT.

This clonotype showed up many times. The V call is TRBV7-6, the J call TRBJ2-5; no firm D call. Trimming cost V 5 bases and J 4 bases, with 8 bases left between them. This CDR3 spans 12 amino acids. The germline V gene has CDR1 SGHVS and CDR2 FNYEAQ. DNA of the CDR3: TGTGCCAGCAGCGGAGAATTAGAGACCCAGTACTTC. Its translation is CASSGELETQYF.

A few counts support this clonotype. The chain employs TRBV28 and TRBJ2-1, with 9 positions matching TRBD1. The trim removed 11 bases at V and 9 bases at J, leaving 11 bases unmatched. The germline CDR1 and CDR2 sequences are MDHEN and SYDVKM. This CDR3 is built from 13 residues. The CDR3 reads CAPGWDRDPEQFF. In nucleotides, the CDR3 is TGTGCCCCTGGCTGGGACAGGGATCCTGAGCAGTTCTTC.

The rearrangement joins TRBV6-1 to TRBJ1-5; 12 nucleotides agree with TRBD1. The CDR3 runs to 16 residues. CDR1 and CDR2 from the germline V gene are MNHNS and SASEGT. The V gene end was trimmed by 0 bases and the J gene end by 7 bases; junction bases not matched to a gene: 4. CDR3 in DNA: TGTGCCAGCAGTGAAGCCGGGACAGGGGGCCGACAGCCCCAGCATTTT. This encodes CASSEAGTGGRQPQHF.

Only a few counts were recorded for this clonotype. This chain uses TRBV27 with TRBJ2-7; 9 positions agree with TRBD2. CDR1 is MNHEY and CDR2 is SMNVEV in the germline V gene (reference sequence). The CDR3 loop spans 15 amino acids. Trimming removed 0 bases from V and 6 bases from J; junction bases left unmatched: 6. CDR3 residues: CASSLSGTSHPEQYF. DNA of the CDR3: TGTGCCAGCAGTTTATCCGGGACTAGCCACCCCGAGCAGTACTTC.

This chain joins TRBV14 and TRBJ2-3, with 7 bases matching TRBD2. The V gene's germline CDR1 is SGHDN and CDR2 FVKESK. The CDR3 runs to 17 residues. The ends lost 1 base at V and 5 bases at J; junction bases unmatched: 12. CDR3 DNA sequence: TGTGCCAGCAGCCAAGGCACTAGCGTCCTGGGGGAAGATACGCAGTATTTT. Protein sequence: CASSQGTSVLGEDTQYF.

Only a few counts were recorded for this clonotype. The chain is built from TRBV6-5 and TRBJ2-1; D might be TRBD1 (5 bases). The V gene lost 4 bases and the J gene lost 5 bases, with 15 bases spanning the gap. Germline V gives CDR1 MNHEY, CDR2 SVGAGI. This CDR3 is 15 amino acids long. The DNA for the CDR3 is TGTGCCAGCAGTTCCATGGGGCTTTTCCACAATGAGCAGTTCTTC. Translated, it gives CASSSMGLFHNEQFF.

In this sample, this clonotype turned up a few times. As DNA, the CDR3 is TGTGCCAGCAGTGAATATACCGGACTTCACACGAACACCGGGGAGCTGTTTTTT. Encoded protein: CASSEYTGLHTNTGELFF. The genes are TRBV25-1 and TRBJ2-2; a possible D gene is TRBD2 (5 bases). The CDR3 loop spans 18 amino acids. V was trimmed by 0 bases and J by 0 bases, leaving 14 bases between them. Looked up from germline, CDR1 is MGHDK and CDR2 is SYGVNS.

This clonotype was recorded many times. This chain joins TRBV3-1 and TRBJ2-7; possible D gene TRBD2, 5 bases. Germline values: CDR1 LGHDT, CDR2 YNNKEL (reference sequence). The CDR3 totals 14 residues. Trimming left V 0 bases short and J 3 bases short, with 9 bases between. CDR3 residues: CASSQDLGSYEQYV. Written as DNA, the CDR3 is TGTGCCAGCAGCCAAGATTTGGGGAGCTACGAGCAGTACGTC.

Here the CDR3 DNA reads TGTGCCAGCAGCGTAGAGGGGGGAGAACTAGCGGGGGTTTACAATGAGCAGTTCTTC. It encodes CASSVEGGELAGVYNEQFF. The J gene is TRBJ2-1, the V gene TRBV9, with 11 bases that match TRBD2. CDR1 and CDR2 from the germline V gene are SGDLS and YYNGEE. The CDR3 is 19 amino acids. V lost 0 bases and J lost 4; bases outside the gene matches: 12.

This clonotype has a count of ten or more. This sequence joins TRBV10-3 and TRBJ2-1; D not certain. From germline, CDR1 is ENHRY and CDR2 SYGVKD. CDR3 size: 11 residues. Trimming took off 2 bases at V and 10 bases at J, with 6 bases between the two ends. CDR3 amino acids: CAISEPGEQFF. The CDR3, as DNA: TGTGCCATCAGTGAGCCAGGAGAGCAGTTCTTC.

This clonotype was picked up many times. The chain uses TRBV7-9 and TRBJ2-7; 7 bases are shared with TRBD1. This CDR3 contains 12 residues. In germline, CDR1 is SEHNR, CDR2 FQNEAQ (reference sequence). With V trimmed by 4 bases and J by 5 bases, 2 bases remained unmatched. The CDR3 here is CASSSQGNEQYV. The DNA for the CDR3 is TGTGCCAGCAGCTCACAGGGGAACGAGCAGTACGTC.

In its sample, this clonotype was seen a few times. This chain connects TRBV6-1 to TRBJ1-1; possible D gene TRBD1, 6 bases. V lost 2 bases and J lost 4, with 14 bases in between. CDR1 is MNHNS and CDR2 is SASEGT in the germline V gene. The length of the CDR3 is 15 residues. CDR3 DNA sequence: TGTGCCAGCAGTGAAAGGACCACAGGGAGCACTGAAGCTTTCTTT. Translated, it gives CASSERTTGSTEAFF.

The J gene is TRBJ2-7, the V gene TRBV27; unclear D gene. V was shortened by 5 bases and J by 0 bases, with 8 bases between the two germline ends. Germline V lookup: CDR1 MNHEY, CDR2 SMNVEV (reference sequence). CDR3 size: 13 residues. CDR3 in DNA: TGTGCCAGCAGTCCCCGGAGCTCCTACGAGCAGTACGTC. Encoded protein: CASSPRSSYEQYV.

This clonotype has at least ten counts. This sequence joins TRBV12-3 or TRBV12-4 and TRBJ1-2; weak D call: TRBD1 (5 bases). Trimming shortened V by 1 base and J by 4 bases, and 13 bases separated the two germline ends. The CDR3 sequence is 15 residues long. The CDR3 loop is CASSLGTGGTYGYTF. The CDR3 DNA is TGTGCCAGCAGTTTAGGCACCGGGGGTACCTATGGCTACACCTTC.

This chain uses TRBV7-6 with TRBJ2-1, with D unresolved. The CDR3 runs to 14 residues. CDR1 is SGHVS and CDR2 is FNYEAQ in the germline V gene. Trimming shortened V by 4 bases and J by 9 bases, and 16 bases separated the two germline ends. The CDR3 spells CASSSPSVQTEQFF. CDR3 bases: TGTGCCAGCAGCTCCCCCAGCGTTCAAACTGAGCAGTTCTTC.

The J gene is TRBJ2-7, the V gene TRBV4-1, with a tentative D call TRBD2 (5 bases). Germline V CDR1 and CDR2: MGHRA, YSYEKL. V was trimmed by 4 bases and J by 3 bases, leaving 13 bases between them. CDR3 size: 14 residues. CDR3 bases: TGCGCCAGCAGCCCACGGGGAGATGTCTACGAGCAGTACTTC. Protein: CASSPRGDVYEQYF.

Ten or more counts support this clonotype. This chain connects TRBV20-1 to TRBJ2-5, with TRBD1 identical over 10 bases. This CDR3 contains 14 residues. J gave up 3 bases and V 1 base, and 2 bases lay outside the gene matches. The germline CDR1 and CDR2 sequences are DFQATT and SNEGSKA (reference sequence). CDR3 in amino acids: CSARGTGGEETQYF. The CDR3 DNA sequence: TGCAGTGCTAGAGGGACAGGGGGTGAAGAGACCCAGTACTTC.

This clonotype was seen repeatedly, ten times or more. The rearrangement uses TRBV28 and TRBJ2-1; tentative D call: TRBD1 (5 bases). CDR3 length: 15 amino acids. Trimming took 8 bases from V and 0 from J, leaving 14 bases between them. Germline values: CDR1 MDHEN, CDR2 SYDVKM. For the CDR3, the DNA is TGTGCCAGCTGGGGCAGGCCGAGCTCCTACAATGAGCAGTTCTTC. It yields the protein CASWGRPSSYNEQFF.

The rearrangement uses TRBV27 and TRBJ1-1, with D unresolved. The CDR3 consists of 13 residues. Trimming shortened V by 5 bases and J by 2 bases, and 9 bases separated the two germline ends. The germline V gene has CDR1 MNHEY and CDR2 SMNVEV (reference sequence). CDR3 sequence reads: CASSIHPNTEAFF. The CDR3 DNA reads as TGTGCCAGCAGTATCCATCCTAACACTGAAGCTTTCTTT.

This chain's CDR3 is CASSPTDGELFF. The DNA of the CDR3 is TGTGCCAGCAGCCCGACAGACGGGGAGCTGTTTTTT. V gene TRBV5-5 combines with J gene TRBJ2-2; D is perhaps TRBD1 (5 bases). CDR3 length: 12 residues. The V and J ends lost 4 bases and 7 bases respectively, with 8 bases between them. Germline assignment: CDR1 SGHKS and CDR2 YYEKEE (reference sequence).